This T cell receptor beta chain originates from a study of T cells after posttransplantation cyclophosphamide (dated by TCRdb to about 2016). Describing the broader study: Using TRB sequencing, the study followed how the T cell repertoire rebuilt after myeloablative bone marrow transplantation with posttransplantation cyclophosphamide given as GVHD prophylaxis. TRA and TRB clonality were tightly correlated in roughly ten samples, so subsequent TCR analyses focused on TRB only. Samples from some 40 PTCy-treated patients, along with samples from around 16 of their related bone marrow donors, underwent antigen receptor sequencing. In 3 patients, up to roughly 3 additional blood samples taken between 2 and 5.2 years after transplant also underwent TRB sequencing, as did pretransplant blood from several patients. Public TRB sequences were searched against a database of over 3,600 sequences associated with responses to pathogens, tumor antigens, self-antigens and alloantigens. Blood from all 30 or so PTCy patients with 1-year posttransplant specimens was subjected to TRB sequencing.

Genomic DNA was the input for TRB sequencing, which was run either with the immunoSEQ assay at survey resolution or with the hsTCRB kit. In the original analysis: The immunoSEQ software handled the initial read processing, while the LymphoSeq R package was used for the repertoire analyses. For each TRB dataset, clonality was calculated as 1 minus normalized Shannon entropy, and the Gini coefficient was computed as well. Phenotypes of unsorted samples were inferred by mapping TRB sequences from sorted subsets of the recipient or donor onto the same recipient's unsorted samples. TCRdb took this table from immuneACCESS and kept in-frame rearrangements with V and J called. Such tables lack part of the clones; where checked against another copy, unresolved V genes explain under half of the gap, and the rest is unexplained. V and J calls and clone size are copied from that table; D and trimming were computed from the DNA. The sample table lists some 3,900 clones, 65% to 85% of them with a count of one. Of the sample, 5% to 7% is held by the ten largest clones.

General findings and caveats noted by the study authors: Donor-recipient similarity was low at 1-2 months but increased during the first year, and donor CD8+ memory clones often dominated later blood repertoires. Across fewer than 50 patients, recipient CMV seropositivity and CMV reactivation were highly associated with TRB clonality; PTCy diversity was similar to CNI/methotrexate controls. The TRB repertoires of T cells infiltrating skin or GI tract showed only limited overlap with the TRB repertoires of T cells in blood.

Concerning this clone: Which antigen it targets is not known. There are no base qualities to consult, and no much larger clone falls within one base.

The label giving this sample's treatment or condition can be read as: high-dose cyclophosphamide on days +3 and +4 as single-agent GVHD prophylaxis. For conditioning, the PTCy patients got busulfan and fludarabine, then a related or unrelated marrow graft, followed by cyclophosphamide on days +3 and +4. The PTCy-treated patients were drawn from a prospective, multi-institutional clinical trial. Peripheral blood and bone marrow mononuclear cells were isolated by Ficoll-Hypaque density centrifugation and cryopreserved. Sorting of CD4+ and CD8+ T cells, including naive and memory subsets, was performed by FACS on a FACSAria II. From the cysteine through the phenylalanine, the CDR3 covers 14 amino acids. Only the CDR3 portion is preserved as DNA: 42 bases, with reading frame beginning at the first base. The trim is 2 bases for V and 8 bases for J, with a gap of 15 bases between the germline ends. Taken from the germline V gene, the CDR1 and CDR2 loops are MNHNS and SASEGT.

The TCR comes from a male patient between 25 and 39 years old who received an allogeneic stem cell transplant from a related donor, was CMV-positive, and had no GVHD. Some T cells seen after a transplant may have their origin in the graft donor. The sequence joins TRBV6-1 to TRBJ1-2, with TRBD1 as a weak D call on 6 bases. Sequences were derived from CD4+ T cells sorted from blood, sampled approximately 38 weeks after a stem cell transplant with posttransplant cyclophosphamide. CDR3 protein: CASSEIRGAKGYTF. The bases read TGTGCCAGCAGTGAAATACGGGGGGCGAAGGGCTACACCTTC.